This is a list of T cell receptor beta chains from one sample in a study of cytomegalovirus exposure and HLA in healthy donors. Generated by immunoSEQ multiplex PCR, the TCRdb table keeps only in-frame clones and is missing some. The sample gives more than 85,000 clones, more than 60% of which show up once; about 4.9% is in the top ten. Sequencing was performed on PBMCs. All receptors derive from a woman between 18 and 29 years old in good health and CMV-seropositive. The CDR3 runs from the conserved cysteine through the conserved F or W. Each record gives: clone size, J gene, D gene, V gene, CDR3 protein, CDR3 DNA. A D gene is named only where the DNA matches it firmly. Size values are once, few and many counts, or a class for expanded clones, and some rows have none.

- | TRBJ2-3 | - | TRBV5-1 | CASSMRGFGTDTQYF | TGCGCCAGCAGCATGAGGGGGTTCGGCACAGATACGCAGTATTTT
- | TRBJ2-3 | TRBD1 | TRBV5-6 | CASSFAGGRADTQYF | TGTGCCAGCAGCTTTGCAGGGGGCAGGGCAGATACGCAGTATTTT
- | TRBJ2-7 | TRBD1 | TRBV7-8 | CASTPGQSYEQYF | TGTGCCAGCACACCGGGACAGAGCTACGAGCAGTACTTC
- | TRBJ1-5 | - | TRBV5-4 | CASSEGGGREGMHQPQHF | TGTGCCAGCAGCGAAGGAGGTGGCAGGGAGGGGATGCATCAGCCCCAGCATTTT
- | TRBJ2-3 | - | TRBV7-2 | CASRRGSNADTQYF | TGTGCCAGCAGACGGGGGAGTAACGCAGATACGCAGTATTTT
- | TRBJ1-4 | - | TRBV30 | CAWSVQGEKLFF | TGTGCCTGGAGTGTACAGGGTGAAAAACTGTTTTTT
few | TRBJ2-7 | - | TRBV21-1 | CASSKVARRLSYEQYF | TGTGCCAGCAGCAAGGTCGCGCGGAGATTATCATACGAGCAGTACTTC
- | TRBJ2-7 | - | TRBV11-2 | CASSLSQGLSYEQYF | TGTGCCAGCAGCTTGTCCCAGGGATTATCCTACGAGCAGTACTTC
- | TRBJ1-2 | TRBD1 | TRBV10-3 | CAISVNTGDLNYGYTF | TGTGCCATCAGCGTTAACACAGGGGACCTTAACTATGGCTACACCTTC
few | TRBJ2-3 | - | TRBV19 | CASRAQRLGPGGDTQYF | TGTGCCAGTAGAGCCCAGCGGCTAGGGCCTGGAGGGGATACGCAGTATTTT